This TCR beta chain was sequenced in a study of Graves' ophthalmopathy and Graves' hyperthyroidism. The table lists this clonotype with a few counts. Lactation, pregnancy, uncontrolled infections and other autoimmune diseases were all grounds for excluding patients. The CDR3 has 13 amino acids. Trimming took off 6 bases at V and 2 bases at J, with 11 bases between the two ends. The germline V gene has CDR1 MNHEY and CDR2 SMNVEV (reference sequence). RNA transcripts yielded amplified TCR beta CDR3 regions. First-round RT-PCR relied on HTBI primers, and a second-round multiplex PCR came next. In TCRdb, the multiplex PCR reads were re-called with MiXCR into one record per CDR3 protein. The data contain over a million distinct CDR3 sequences, 35% to 45% of them seen just once; the ten biggest clones take up roughly 10%.

The sequenced sample was peripheral blood or thyroid tissue (not recorded which). The chain links TRBV27 to TRBJ2-7; D remains ambiguous. This receptor was obtained from an adult man with Graves' hyperthyroidism. This CDR3 reads CASSPWAAYEQYF. CDR3 DNA sequence: TGTGCCAGCAGCCCCTGGGCAGCCTACGAGCAGTACTTC.